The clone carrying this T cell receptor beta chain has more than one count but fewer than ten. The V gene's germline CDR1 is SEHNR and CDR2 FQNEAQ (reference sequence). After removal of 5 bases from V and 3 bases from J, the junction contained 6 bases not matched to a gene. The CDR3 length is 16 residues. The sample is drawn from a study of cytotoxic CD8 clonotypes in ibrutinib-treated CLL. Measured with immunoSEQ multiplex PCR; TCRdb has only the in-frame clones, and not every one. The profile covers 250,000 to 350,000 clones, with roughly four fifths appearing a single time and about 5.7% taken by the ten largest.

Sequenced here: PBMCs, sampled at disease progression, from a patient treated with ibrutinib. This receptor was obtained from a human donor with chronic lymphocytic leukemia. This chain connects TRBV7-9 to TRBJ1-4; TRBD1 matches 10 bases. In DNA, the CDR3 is TGTGCCAGCAGCACCCGGGACAGGGGACCTAATGAAAAACTGTTTTTT. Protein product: CASSTRDRGPNEKLFF.